This entry describes one TCR beta chain. Germline CDR1 LGHNA, CDR2 YSLEER. The V gene lost 4 bases and the J gene lost 5 bases, with 10 bases spanning the gap. The CDR3 extends over 13 amino acids. The data stem from a study of blood T cell repertoires in COVID-19. Libraries were prepared by immunoSEQ multiplex PCR; TCRdb keeps only in-frame clonotypes and omits some of them. The data show about 210,000 clones, 82% seen once. The TCR was taken from a woman in her 70s with COVID-19, enrolled during active disease. Specimen: peripheral blood. V gene TRBV4-3 combines with J gene TRBJ2-3; D is uncertain. The CDR3 DNA is TGCGCCAGCAGCCCTCAGGCCGGAGATACGCAGTATTTT. It is translated as CASSPQAGDTQYF.